These T cell receptor beta chains were read from a single sample in a study of shared clonotypes between healthy human individuals. Sequencing used immunoSEQ multiplex PCR; TCRdb keeps in-frame clones, though not all of them. In the table there are approximately 2.4 million clones, approximately 96% of which are singletons. The sequencing input was naive CD4+ T cells sorted from blood. Receptors were obtained from a man between 18 and 29 years old in good health. Both conserved end residues are trimmed from each CDR3. Fields, in order: V gene, J gene, CDR3 protein.

v_call: TRBV28; j_call: TRBJ2-2; cdr3_aa: ATPGPNTGELF
v_call: TRBV30; j_call: TRBJ2-7; cdr3_aa: AWTGQGPVEQY
v_call: TRBV27; j_call: TRBJ2-6; cdr3_aa: ASSLLGQAGANVLT
v_call: TRBV18; j_call: TRBJ2-4; cdr3_aa: ASSLGIAKNIQY
v_call: TRBV2; j_call: TRBJ2-1; cdr3_aa: ASSGQALGNNEQF
v_call: TRBV2; j_call: TRBJ2-7; cdr3_aa: ASSDQGGIDEQY
v_call: TRBV9; j_call: TRBJ2-3; cdr3_aa: ASSTSQFGTQY
v_call: TRBV10-1; j_call: TRBJ1-1; cdr3_aa: ASSDGGPKIAF
v_call: TRBV2; j_call: TRBJ2-5; cdr3_aa: ASSERGIETQY
v_call: TRBV2; j_call: TRBJ2-7; cdr3_aa: ASSNDGDYEQY
v_call: TRBV15; j_call: TRBJ1-3; cdr3_aa: ATSSGGSGNTIY
v_call: TRBV5-1; j_call: TRBJ2-3; cdr3_aa: ASSLALVDTQY
v_call: TRBV10-3; j_call: TRBJ2-1; cdr3_aa: AISESTGSSYNEQF
v_call: TRBV10-3; j_call: TRBJ1-5; cdr3_aa: AISESRTPGQPQH
v_call: TRBV15; j_call: TRBJ2-7; cdr3_aa: ATSRDLDGNYEQY
v_call: TRBV7-8; j_call: TRBJ2-2; cdr3_aa: ASSISGSVGELF
v_call: TRBV6-1; j_call: TRBJ1-1; cdr3_aa: ASSEWQKNTEAF
v_call: TRBV11-2; j_call: TRBJ2-1; cdr3_aa: ASSDGLAAYNEQF
v_call: TRBV6-6; j_call: TRBJ2-1; cdr3_aa: ASSQGQKRDNEQF
v_call: TRBV6-4; j_call: TRBJ2-1; cdr3_aa: ASSRYTGTYNEQF
v_call: TRBV5-1; j_call: TRBJ2-7; cdr3_aa: ASSLQGLAAHEQY
v_call: TRBV30; j_call: TRBJ2-5; cdr3_aa: AWGSGGAETQY
v_call: TRBV6-6; j_call: TRBJ2-2; cdr3_aa: ASLGTGFVGELF
v_call: TRBV19; j_call: TRBJ2-6; cdr3_aa: ASSISRGKRSGANVLT
v_call: TRBV30; j_call: TRBJ1-6; cdr3_aa: AWSDMGRNNSPLH
v_call: TRBV10-3; j_call: TRBJ2-3; cdr3_aa: AISEPEGARDTQY
v_call: TRBV6-5; j_call: TRBJ2-6; cdr3_aa: ASSQGSSGANVLT